This TCR beta chain was captured by sequencing in a study of T cell responses to AZD1222 COVID-19 vaccine. Sequencing used immunoSEQ multiplex PCR; TCRdb keeps in-frame clones, though not all of them. The sample has under 140,000 clones, about 90% seen once. V lost 7 bases to trimming and J lost 7 bases, with 13 bases between them. CDR1 is LGHDT and CDR2 is YNNKEL in the germline V gene (reference sequence). This CDR3 region has 12 residues. The rearrangement links TRBV3-1 (or the pseudogene TRBV3-2) to TRBJ1-1; D perhaps matches TRBD1 (6 bases). The sample consisted of peripheral blood, taken on day 0 of AZD1222 vaccination. The origin of this receptor is an adult in good health. The CDR3 coding sequence is TGTGCCAGCACTCTGCTACAGGGTGAAGCTTTCTTT. Translation: CASTLLQGEAFF.